This is a list of T cell receptor beta chains from one sample in a study of spatial heterogeneity in lung cancer. MiXCR was run by TCRdb on the 5' RACE reads, yielding one entry per CDR3 protein. The data hold over 2,500 distinct CDR3 sequences, with 41% observed a single time. The starting material was PBMCs, obtained at surgery. The source of these receptors is a male donor with early-stage non-small cell lung cancer. Each CDR3 is given with its conserved first and last residue. Each record gives: clone size, CDR3 length, D gene, V gene, J gene, CDR3 DNA, CDR3 protein. A D gene is named only where the DNA matches it firmly. Where a row states a size, it is once, few, many or the class of an expanded clone; other rows omit it.

clone_size: NA; cdr3_length: 16; d_call: TRBD1; v_call: TRBV28; j_call: TRBJ2-5; cdr3_nt: TGTGCCAGCAGTTCTACAGGGGGAGAGTTCCGGGAGACCCAGTACTTC; cdr3_aa: CASSSTGGEFRETQYF
clone_size: NA; cdr3_length: 17; d_call: TRBD2; v_call: TRBV6-4; j_call: TRBJ2-5; cdr3_nt: TGTGCCAGCAGTGACTCCCTAGCGGGGGCGCACCAAGAGACCCAGTACTTC; cdr3_aa: CASSDSLAGAHQETQYF
clone_size: NA; cdr3_length: 14; d_call: NA; v_call: TRBV19; j_call: TRBJ2-3; cdr3_nt: TGTGCCAGTACCCAGGACAGAGCCACAGATACGCAGTATTTT; cdr3_aa: CASTQDRATDTQYF
clone_size: few; cdr3_length: 15; d_call: TRBD1; v_call: TRBV28; j_call: TRBJ2-1; cdr3_nt: TGTGCCAGCAGTTTAAGGACAGGTGGCCCGAATGAGCAGTTCTTC; cdr3_aa: CASSLRTGGPNEQFF
clone_size: NA; cdr3_length: 12; d_call: NA; v_call: TRBV28; j_call: TRBJ2-2; cdr3_nt: TGTGCCAGCAGTCTCAGAGTCGGGGAGCTGTTTTTT; cdr3_aa: CASSLRVGELFF
clone_size: NA; cdr3_length: 16; d_call: NA; v_call: TRBV19; j_call: TRBJ1-4; cdr3_nt: TGTGCCAGTACCTCATCTCCGGGACGGGATAATGAAAAACTGTTTTTT; cdr3_aa: CASTSSPGRDNEKLFF
clone_size: NA; cdr3_length: 14; d_call: NA; v_call: TRBV4-1; j_call: TRBJ1-2; cdr3_nt: TGCGCCAGCAGCCAAGGCAGGGAGTTCTATGGCTACACCTTC; cdr3_aa: CASSQGREFYGYTF
clone_size: many; cdr3_length: 18; d_call: TRBD1; v_call: TRBV25-1; j_call: TRBJ2-3; cdr3_nt: TGTGCCAGCAGTGAATTTCCCCCGCGGACAGGGGAGGCAGATACGCAGTATTTT; cdr3_aa: CASSEFPPRTGEADTQYF
clone_size: few; cdr3_length: 16; d_call: NA; v_call: TRBV7-8; j_call: TRBJ2-3; cdr3_nt: TGTGCCAGCAGCTCCTCCAACAGGGAGAACACAGATACGCAGTATTTT; cdr3_aa: CASSSSNRENTDTQYF
clone_size: NA; cdr3_length: 13; d_call: TRBD1; v_call: TRBV29-1; j_call: TRBJ2-4; cdr3_nt: TGCAGCGTCATCGGGACAGTCAAAAACATTCAGTACTTC; cdr3_aa: CSVIGTVKNIQYF
clone_size: once; cdr3_length: 13; d_call: TRBD1; v_call: TRBV4-3; j_call: TRBJ2-7; cdr3_nt: TGCGCCAGCAGCACCCAAGACAGGGCCGAGCAGTACTTC; cdr3_aa: CASSTQDRAEQYF
clone_size: many; cdr3_length: 12; d_call: NA; v_call: TRBV4-3; j_call: TRBJ2-1; cdr3_nt: TGCGCCAGCAGTAGCTGGAGCAATGAGCAGTTCTTC; cdr3_aa: CASSSWSNEQFF
clone_size: NA; cdr3_length: 14; d_call: NA; v_call: TRBV9; j_call: TRBJ2-7; cdr3_nt: TGTGCCAGCAGCGTAGGAAATGGGGACTACGAGCAGTACTTC; cdr3_aa: CASSVGNGDYEQYF
clone_size: NA; cdr3_length: 12; d_call: NA; v_call: TRBV3-1; j_call: TRBJ2-7; cdr3_nt: TGTGCCAGCAGCCAACTTGGGGGCGAGCAGTACTTC; cdr3_aa: CASSQLGGEQYF
clone_size: many; cdr3_length: 15; d_call: TRBD2; v_call: TRBV20-1; j_call: TRBJ2-1; cdr3_nt: TGCAGTGCTAGGGGACTAGCGGGAGTATACAATGAGCAGTTCTTC; cdr3_aa: CSARGLAGVYNEQFF
clone_size: medium-sized; cdr3_length: 14; d_call: NA; v_call: TRBV7-9; j_call: TRBJ2-5; cdr3_nt: TGTGCCAGCAGCGCGTGGGGGAACCAAGAGACCCAGTACTTC; cdr3_aa: CASSAWGNQETQYF
clone_size: NA; cdr3_length: 18; d_call: TRBD2; v_call: TRBV28; j_call: TRBJ2-1; cdr3_nt: TGTGCCAGCAGTCAGGGACTAGCGGGAGGGCCCGGTTACAATGAGCAGTTCTTC; cdr3_aa: CASSQGLAGGPGYNEQFF
clone_size: once; cdr3_length: 13; d_call: NA; v_call: TRBV7-3; j_call: TRBJ2-2; cdr3_nt: TGTGCCAGCAGCTCTCCAGGGGCCGGGGAGCTGTTTTTT; cdr3_aa: CASSSPGAGELFF
clone_size: NA; cdr3_length: 13; d_call: NA; v_call: TRBV6-5; j_call: TRBJ2-1; cdr3_nt: TGTGCCAGCAGTGCTGACTCCTACAATGAGCAGTTCTTC; cdr3_aa: CASSADSYNEQFF
clone_size: few; cdr3_length: 14; d_call: NA; v_call: TRBV7-9; j_call: TRBJ2-1; cdr3_nt: TGTGCCAGCAGCTTAGCGGGGGGGCCTATGAGGCAGTTCTTC; cdr3_aa: CASSLAGGPMRQFF
clone_size: NA; cdr3_length: 16; d_call: NA; v_call: TRBV4-2; j_call: TRBJ1-4; cdr3_nt: TGTGCCAGCAGCCCCACAAGTAGCAGGGGTGAGGAAAAACTGTTTTTT; cdr3_aa: CASSPTSSRGEEKLFF
clone_size: medium-sized; cdr3_length: 15; d_call: TRBD2; v_call: TRBV28; j_call: TRBJ2-3; cdr3_nt: TGTGCCAGCAGTCCTTGGACTAGTGGGCCAGATACGCAGTATTTT; cdr3_aa: CASSPWTSGPDTQYF
clone_size: NA; cdr3_length: 14; d_call: TRBD2; v_call: TRBV12-3/TRBV12-4; j_call: TRBJ2-3; cdr3_nt: TGTGCCACCATCACTAGCGGGAGGTCGGATACGCAGTATTTT; cdr3_aa: CATITSGRSDTQYF
clone_size: few; cdr3_length: 13; d_call: NA; v_call: TRBV25-1; j_call: TRBJ2-1; cdr3_nt: TGTGCCAGCAGTTTCGGCGGCAACAATGAGCAGTTCTTC; cdr3_aa: CASSFGGNNEQFF
clone_size: medium-sized; cdr3_length: 15; d_call: TRBD1; v_call: TRBV13; j_call: TRBJ2-5; cdr3_nt: TGTGCCAGCAGCTTCCTCGCGACAGGGCAAGAGACCCAGTACTTC; cdr3_aa: CASSFLATGQETQYF
clone_size: NA; cdr3_length: 14; d_call: NA; v_call: TRBV7-9; j_call: TRBJ2-5; cdr3_nt: TGTGCCAGCAGCCCCAGGACAACTCAAGAGACCCAGTACTTC; cdr3_aa: CASSPRTTQETQYF
clone_size: NA; cdr3_length: 12; d_call: NA; v_call: TRBV12-5; j_call: TRBJ2-5; cdr3_nt: TGTGCTAGTGGTCGAGCTAAAGAGACCCAGTACTTC; cdr3_aa: CASGRAKETQYF
clone_size: NA; cdr3_length: 13; d_call: TRBD2; v_call: TRBV10-1; j_call: TRBJ2-1; cdr3_nt: TGCGCCAGCAGTGAGGGGACTACTAATGAGCAGTTCTTC; cdr3_aa: CASSEGTTNEQFF
clone_size: medium-sized; cdr3_length: 14; d_call: NA; v_call: TRBV18; j_call: TRBJ2-1; cdr3_nt: TGTGCCACTACACCCCCCGCAGGAGGAAATGAGCAGTTCTTC; cdr3_aa: CATTPPAGGNEQFF
clone_size: NA; cdr3_length: 21; d_call: TRBD1; v_call: TRBV6-2/TRBV6-3; j_call: TRBJ2-5; cdr3_nt: TGTGCCAGCAGTTACTCCTTCGTGACTGCCACGGGACAGGGGCGCCAAGAGACCCAGTACTTC; cdr3_aa: CASSYSFVTATGQGRQETQYF
clone_size: NA; cdr3_length: 14; d_call: NA; v_call: TRBV25-1; j_call: TRBJ2-5; cdr3_nt: TGTGCCAGCAGTGAACCGCGGACTGAAGAGACCCAGTACTTC; cdr3_aa: CASSEPRTEETQYF
clone_size: once; cdr3_length: 13; d_call: NA; v_call: TRBV27; j_call: TRBJ1-1; cdr3_nt: TGTGCCAGCTGCGAGCAGGGGAACACTGAAGCTTTCTTT; cdr3_aa: CASCEQGNTEAFF
clone_size: few; cdr3_length: 14; d_call: TRBD2; v_call: TRBV11-2; j_call: TRBJ2-7; cdr3_nt: TGTGCCAGCAGCTTAGGGGCCGGGAGGGTGGAGCAGTACTTC; cdr3_aa: CASSLGAGRVEQYF
clone_size: once; cdr3_length: 19; d_call: TRBD1; v_call: TRBV5-1; j_call: TRBJ1-2; cdr3_nt: TGCGCCAGCAGCCAAGGACAGGGGGCTGAGTCGGGAGGCGTCGGGTTCTACACCTTC; cdr3_aa: CASSQGQGAESGGVGFYTF
clone_size: medium-sized; cdr3_length: 16; d_call: NA; v_call: TRBV27; j_call: TRBJ2-7; cdr3_nt: TGTGCCAGCAGTCCATCCCTAGGGCGGGAAAACTACGAGCAGTACTTC; cdr3_aa: CASSPSLGRENYEQYF
clone_size: NA; cdr3_length: 18; d_call: TRBD2; v_call: TRBV7-2; j_call: TRBJ2-7; cdr3_nt: TGTGCCAGCAGCTCCTTACTAGCGGGAGGGCAAATGTCCTACGAGCAGTACTTC; cdr3_aa: CASSSLLAGGQMSYEQYF
clone_size: NA; cdr3_length: 14; d_call: NA; v_call: TRBV14; j_call: TRBJ2-1; cdr3_nt: TGTGCCAGCAGCCCCTGGGGTCTGGGGGGTGAGCAGTTCTTC; cdr3_aa: CASSPWGLGGEQFF
clone_size: NA; cdr3_length: 17; d_call: TRBD1; v_call: TRBV7-9; j_call: TRBJ2-7; cdr3_nt: TGTGCCAGCAGCTACTCCTACGGACAGGGGTCCTCCTACGAGCAGTACTTC; cdr3_aa: CASSYSYGQGSSYEQYF
clone_size: large; cdr3_length: 13; d_call: NA; v_call: TRBV7-9; j_call: TRBJ2-5; cdr3_nt: TGTGCCAGCAGCTTAGAGGCCTGGAGGACCCAGTACTTC; cdr3_aa: CASSLEAWRTQYF
clone_size: NA; cdr3_length: 17; d_call: TRBD2; v_call: TRBV20-1; j_call: TRBJ2-1; cdr3_nt: TGCAGTGCTCCTACGACTAGCGGGAGTCGATCCTACAATGAGCAGTTCTTC; cdr3_aa: CSAPTTSGSRSYNEQFF
clone_size: NA; cdr3_length: 13; d_call: NA; v_call: TRBV18; j_call: TRBJ2-1; cdr3_nt: TGTGCCAGCTCACCCCTGGTGACAGATGAGCAGTTCTTC; cdr3_aa: CASSPLVTDEQFF
clone_size: few; cdr3_length: 17; d_call: NA; v_call: TRBV10-3; j_call: TRBJ2-1; cdr3_nt: TGTGCCATCAGTGCCCAATCAGCCGCGTTCTCCTACAATGAGCAGTTCTTC; cdr3_aa: CAISAQSAAFSYNEQFF